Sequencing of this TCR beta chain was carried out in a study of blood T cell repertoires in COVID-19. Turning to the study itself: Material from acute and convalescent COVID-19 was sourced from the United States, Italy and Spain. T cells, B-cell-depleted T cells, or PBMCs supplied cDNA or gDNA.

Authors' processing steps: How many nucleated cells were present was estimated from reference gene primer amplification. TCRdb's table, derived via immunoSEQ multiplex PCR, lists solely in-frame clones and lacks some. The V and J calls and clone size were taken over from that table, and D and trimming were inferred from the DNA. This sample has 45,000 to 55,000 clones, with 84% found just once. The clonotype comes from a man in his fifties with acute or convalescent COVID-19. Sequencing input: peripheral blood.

CDR3 DNA: TGTGCCAGCAGTTTATCGGACAGCTACGAAGAAAGCTACTTC. Its protein is CASSLSDSYEESYF. This chain links TRBV27 with TRBJ2-7; perhaps TRBD1 as D (6 bases). In germline, CDR1 is MNHEY, CDR2 SMNVEV (reference sequence). This CDR3 comprises 14 residues. Trimming shortened V by 0 bases and J by 13 bases, and 19 bases separated the two germline ends.